The entry below describes one T cell receptor (beta chain). As yet, its antigen is unknown. The sample is drawn from a study of T cells expressing NK-cell markers. As for the study in general: Sequencing of TCR beta repertoires drew on sorted CD3+CD56+NKG2C+, CD3+CD56+NKG2C- and CD3+CD56-NKG2C+ T cells. Of eight sequenced donors, seven were HCMV-seropositive and one HCMV-seronegative. General observations from the study: HCMV specificity of the expanded NKG2C+ T cell clones stayed unclear.

Making the TCR beta cDNA relied on 5'RACE template switching with UMIs. With the 5' RACE reads reprocessed, TCRdb shows one record per CDR3 protein and no DNA. The sample includes some 150,000 distinct CDR3 sequences. The receptor was isolated from a man younger than 35 in good health. Sequenced material: blood T cells: a sorted CD56 or NKG2C T cell subset, CD4+ or CD8+ T cells, or bulk PBMC T cells (not recorded which).

The CDR3 sequence: CSVGGVLEQFF. J is TRBJ2-1 and V is TRBV29-1. Germline CDR1 reads SQVTM; CDR2 reads ANQGSEA. CDR3 size: 11 residues.